This T cell receptor beta chain came from a study of blood T cell repertoires in COVID-19. Across the study: Acute and convalescent COVID-19 specimens originated in the United States, Italy and Spain.

Clones were sequenced by immunoSEQ multiplex PCR, and TCRdb holds only the in-frame ones, with some missing. The table includes about 270,000 clones, approximately 86% detected once. Germline-derived CDR1 and CDR2 are MNHEY and SVGEGT. Trimming at V came to 2 bases and at J to 5 bases, leaving 6 bases not matched to a gene. The CDR3 is made up of 15 amino acids. The chain couples TRBV6-2 or TRBV6-3 to TRBJ1-2; TRBD1 aligns across 9 bases. The clonotype was recovered from a woman aged 25 to 39 who had recovered from COVID-19. The sample consisted of PBMCs or T cells enriched from blood (not recorded which). DNA of the CDR3: TGTGCCAGCAGTTACCGGGACAGGGTCGATTATGGCTACACCTTC. Its protein is CASSYRDRVDYGYTF.